This T cell receptor (beta chain) was obtained from a study of CD8 T cells in ankylosing spondylitis. Germline V gene sequence: CDR1 ENHRY, CDR2 SYGVKD. The CDR3 spans 12 residues. Trimming removed 8 bases from V and 5 bases from J, with 12 bases in between. Regarding the study as a whole: What appeared characteristic of ankylosing spondylitis blood was a TCR beta motif of seven to nine highly homologous variants.

Comment on this clonotype: What it binds is not known.

TCRdb reprocessed the 5' RACE reads via MiXCR and lists one record per CDR3 protein. The sample consists of over 600,000 distinct CDR3 sequences, 19% of them appearing once. Sequenced material: blood, either unsorted or a sorted T cell fraction (not recorded which). The rearrangement joins TRBV10-3 to TRBJ2-5, with no clear D. This TCR was recovered from a male donor with ankylosing spondylitis. CDR3: CAISGSDETQYF. CDR3 in DNA: TGTGCCATCTCTGGCAGTGACGAGACCCAGTACTTC.